The TCR beta chain under discussion was sequenced for a study of T cell repertoires in cytomegalovirus infection. The wider study: Both a matching HLA type and CMV infection were indicated by public TCR beta signatures.

TCRdb independently ran MiXCR on the reads; one entry per CDR3 protein. The repertoire holds about 700,000 distinct CDR3 sequences, with around 30% as singletons. The length of the CDR3 is 14 residues. Germline CDR1 MNHEY, CDR2 SVGEGT. Trimming cost V 6 bases and J 10 bases, with 21 bases left between them. To note about this clonotype: Its antigen is not identified.

Study conclusions and caveats: Summed frequency of shared TCR beta families picked out CMV carriers who also had the relevant HLA.

The sequence derives from a human donor in good health (CMV status not recorded). Some clones in this sample may be carry-over from other donors' samples. Specimen: cultured PBMCs, collected from culture after CMV antigen stimulation. The chain carries TRBV6-2 or TRBV6-3 and TRBJ1-1; D may be TRBD1 (5 bases). CDR3 sequence reads: CASSLGAEGIGAFF. The CDR3 nucleotides read TGTGCCAGCAGCCTCGGGGCCGAGGGGATTGGAGCTTTCTTT.